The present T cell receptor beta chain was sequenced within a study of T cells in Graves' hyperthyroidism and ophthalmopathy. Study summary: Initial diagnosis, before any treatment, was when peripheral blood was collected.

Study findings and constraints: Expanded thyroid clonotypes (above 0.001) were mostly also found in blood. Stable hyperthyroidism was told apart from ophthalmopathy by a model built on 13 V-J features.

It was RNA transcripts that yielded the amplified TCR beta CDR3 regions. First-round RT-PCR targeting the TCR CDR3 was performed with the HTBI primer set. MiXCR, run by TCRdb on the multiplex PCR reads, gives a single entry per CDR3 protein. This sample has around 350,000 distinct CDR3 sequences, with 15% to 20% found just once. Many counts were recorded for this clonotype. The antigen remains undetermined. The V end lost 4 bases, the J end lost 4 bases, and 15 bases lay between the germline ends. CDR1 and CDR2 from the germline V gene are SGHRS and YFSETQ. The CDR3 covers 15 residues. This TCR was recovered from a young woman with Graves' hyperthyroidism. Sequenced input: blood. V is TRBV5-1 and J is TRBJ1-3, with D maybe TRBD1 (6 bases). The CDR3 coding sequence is TGCGCCAGCAGCCCCGGGACAACTGGAGGAAACACCATATATTTT. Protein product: CASSPGTTGGNTIYF. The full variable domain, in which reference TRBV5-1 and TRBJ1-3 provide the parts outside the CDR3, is KAGVTQTPRYLIKTRGQQVTLSCSPISGHRSVSWYQQTPGQGLQFLFEYFSETQRNKGNFPGRFSGRQFSNSRSEMNVSTLELGDSALYLCASSPGTTGGNTIYFGEGSWLTVV.